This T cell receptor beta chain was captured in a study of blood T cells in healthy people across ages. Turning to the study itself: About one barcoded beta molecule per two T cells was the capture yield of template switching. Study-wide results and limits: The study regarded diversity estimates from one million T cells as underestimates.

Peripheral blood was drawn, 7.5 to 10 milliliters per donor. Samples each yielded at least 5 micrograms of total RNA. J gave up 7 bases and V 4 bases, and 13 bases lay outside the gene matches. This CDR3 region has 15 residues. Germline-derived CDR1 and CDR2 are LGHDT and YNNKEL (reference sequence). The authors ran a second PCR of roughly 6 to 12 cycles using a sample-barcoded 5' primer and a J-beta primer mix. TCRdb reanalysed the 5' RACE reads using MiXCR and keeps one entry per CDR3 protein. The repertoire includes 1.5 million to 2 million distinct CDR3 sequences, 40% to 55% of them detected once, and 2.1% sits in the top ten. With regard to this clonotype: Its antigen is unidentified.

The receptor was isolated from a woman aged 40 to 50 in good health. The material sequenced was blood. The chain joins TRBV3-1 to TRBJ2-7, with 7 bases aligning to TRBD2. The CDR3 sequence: CASSPPSGQDDEQYF. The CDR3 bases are TGTGCCAGCAGCCCCCCTAGCGGCCAGGACGATGAGCAGTACTTC.